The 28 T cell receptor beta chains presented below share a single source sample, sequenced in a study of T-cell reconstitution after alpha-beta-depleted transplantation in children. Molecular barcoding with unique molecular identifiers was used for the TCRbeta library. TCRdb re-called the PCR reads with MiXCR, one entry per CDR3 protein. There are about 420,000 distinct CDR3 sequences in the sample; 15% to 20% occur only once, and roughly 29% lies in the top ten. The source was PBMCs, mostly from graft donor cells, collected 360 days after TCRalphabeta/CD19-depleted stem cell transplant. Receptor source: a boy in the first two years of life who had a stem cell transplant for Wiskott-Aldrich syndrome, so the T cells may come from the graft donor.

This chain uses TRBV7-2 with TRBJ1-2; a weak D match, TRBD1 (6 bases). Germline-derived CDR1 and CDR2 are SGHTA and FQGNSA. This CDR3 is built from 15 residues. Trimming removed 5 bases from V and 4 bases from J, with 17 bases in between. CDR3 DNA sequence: TGTGCCAGCAGCGGTTACAGGGAGAATATCTATGGCTACACCTTC. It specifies CASSGYRENIYGYTF.

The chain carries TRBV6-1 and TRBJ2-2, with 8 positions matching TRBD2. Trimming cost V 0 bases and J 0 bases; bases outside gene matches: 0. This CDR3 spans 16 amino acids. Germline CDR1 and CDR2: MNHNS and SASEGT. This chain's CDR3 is CASSEARGANTGELFF. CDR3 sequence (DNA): TGTGCCAGCAGTGAAGCGCGGGGGGCGAACACCGGGGAGCTGTTTTTT.

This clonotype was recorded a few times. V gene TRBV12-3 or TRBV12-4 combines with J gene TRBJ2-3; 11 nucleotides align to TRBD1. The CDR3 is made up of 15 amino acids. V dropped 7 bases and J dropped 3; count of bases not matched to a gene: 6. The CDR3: CASTPDRGRTDTQYF. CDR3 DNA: TGTGCCAGCACCCCGGACAGGGGGCGTACAGATACGCAGTATTTT.

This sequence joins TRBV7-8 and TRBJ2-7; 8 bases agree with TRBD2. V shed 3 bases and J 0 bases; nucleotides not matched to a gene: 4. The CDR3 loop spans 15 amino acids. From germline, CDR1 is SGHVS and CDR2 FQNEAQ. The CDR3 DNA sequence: TGTGCCAGCAGCTTCGGCGGGGGGCGCTCCTACGAGCAGTACTTC. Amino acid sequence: CASSFGGGRSYEQYF.

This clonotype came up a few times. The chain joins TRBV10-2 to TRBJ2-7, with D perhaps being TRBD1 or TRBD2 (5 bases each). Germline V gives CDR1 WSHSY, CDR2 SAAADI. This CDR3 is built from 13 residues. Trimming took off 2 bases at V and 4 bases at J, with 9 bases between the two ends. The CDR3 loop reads CASSEGDRYEQYF. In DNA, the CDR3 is TGCGCCAGCAGTGAGGGGGACCGATACGAGCAGTACTTC.

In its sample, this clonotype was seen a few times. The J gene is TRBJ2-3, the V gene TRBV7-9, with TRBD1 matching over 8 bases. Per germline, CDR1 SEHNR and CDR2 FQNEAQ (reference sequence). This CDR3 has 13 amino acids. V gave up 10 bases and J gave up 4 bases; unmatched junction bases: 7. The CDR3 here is CAISDRVADTQYF. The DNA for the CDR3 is TGTGCCATCTCGGACAGGGTCGCAGATACGCAGTATTTT. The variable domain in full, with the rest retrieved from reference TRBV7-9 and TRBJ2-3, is DTGVSQNPRHKITKRGQNVTFRCDPISEHNRLYWYRQTLGQGPEFLTYFQNEAQLEKSRLLSDRFSAERPKGSFSTLEIQRTEQGDSAMYLCAISDRVADTQYFGPGTRLTVL.

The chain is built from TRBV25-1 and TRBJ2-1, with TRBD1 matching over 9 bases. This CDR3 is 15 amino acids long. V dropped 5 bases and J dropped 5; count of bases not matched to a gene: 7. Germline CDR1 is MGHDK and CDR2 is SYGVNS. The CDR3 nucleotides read TGTGCCAGCAGTTTCCGGGACAGGGATAACAATGAGCAGTTCTTC. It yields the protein CASSFRDRDNNEQFF.

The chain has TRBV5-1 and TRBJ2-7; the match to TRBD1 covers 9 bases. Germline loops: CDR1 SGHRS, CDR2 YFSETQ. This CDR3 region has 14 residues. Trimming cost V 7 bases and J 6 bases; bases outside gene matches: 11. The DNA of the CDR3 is TGCGCCAGCCAGCCGACAGGGGGAGGTGGCGAGCAGTACTTC. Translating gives CASQPTGGGGEQYF.

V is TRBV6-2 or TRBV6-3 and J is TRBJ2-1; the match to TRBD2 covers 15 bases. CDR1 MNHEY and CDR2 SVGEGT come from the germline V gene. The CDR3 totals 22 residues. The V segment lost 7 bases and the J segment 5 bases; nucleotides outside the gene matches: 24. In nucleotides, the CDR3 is TGTGCCAGCACCCGAGGTACTTACGGGACTAGCGGGAGGAGAAGCCCAGACAATGAGCAGTTCTTC. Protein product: CASTRGTYGTSGRRSPDNEQFF.

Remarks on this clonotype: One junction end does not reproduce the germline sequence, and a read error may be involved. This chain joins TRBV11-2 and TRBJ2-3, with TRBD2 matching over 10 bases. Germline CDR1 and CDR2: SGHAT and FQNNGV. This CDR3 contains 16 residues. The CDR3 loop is CASRLAGGSTTDTQYF. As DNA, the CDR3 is TGTGCCAGCAGGTTAGCGGGGGGCTCGACCACAGATACGCAGTATTTT.

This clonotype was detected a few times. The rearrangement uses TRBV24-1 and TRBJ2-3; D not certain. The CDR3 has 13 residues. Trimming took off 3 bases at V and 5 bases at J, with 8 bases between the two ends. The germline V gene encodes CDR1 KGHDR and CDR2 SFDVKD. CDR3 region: CATSDPTIDTQYF. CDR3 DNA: TGTGCCACCAGTGATCCCACTATAGATACGCAGTATTTT.

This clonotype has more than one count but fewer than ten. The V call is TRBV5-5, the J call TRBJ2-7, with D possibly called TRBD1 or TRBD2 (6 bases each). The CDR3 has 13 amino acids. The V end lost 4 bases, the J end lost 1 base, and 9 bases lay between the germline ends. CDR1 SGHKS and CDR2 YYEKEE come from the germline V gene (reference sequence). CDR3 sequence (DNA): TGTGCCAGCAGCCGGAGGGGGTCCTACGAGCAGTACTTC. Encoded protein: CASSRRGSYEQYF.

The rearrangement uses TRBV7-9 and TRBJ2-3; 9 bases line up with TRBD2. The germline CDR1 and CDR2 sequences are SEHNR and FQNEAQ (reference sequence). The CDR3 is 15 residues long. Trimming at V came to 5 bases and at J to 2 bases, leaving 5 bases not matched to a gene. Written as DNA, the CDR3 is TGTGCCAGCAGCAACGCGGGAGGGATCACAGATACGCAGTATTTT. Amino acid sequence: CASSNAGGITDTQYF.

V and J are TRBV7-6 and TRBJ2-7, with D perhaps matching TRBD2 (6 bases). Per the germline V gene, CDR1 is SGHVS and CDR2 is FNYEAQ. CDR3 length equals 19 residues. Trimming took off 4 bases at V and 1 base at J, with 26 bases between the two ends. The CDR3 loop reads CASSSYAGSPGRLSYEQYF. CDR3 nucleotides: TGTGCCAGCAGCTCTTACGCCGGTTCCCCAGGGAGGCTTTCCTACGAGCAGTACTTC.

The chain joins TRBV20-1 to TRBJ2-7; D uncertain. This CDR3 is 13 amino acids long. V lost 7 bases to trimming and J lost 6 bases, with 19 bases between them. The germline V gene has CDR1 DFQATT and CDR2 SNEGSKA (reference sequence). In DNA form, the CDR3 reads TGCAGTGTTCCAGCCGAAAGAAAGAGCGAGCAGTACTTC. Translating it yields CSVPAERKSEQYF.

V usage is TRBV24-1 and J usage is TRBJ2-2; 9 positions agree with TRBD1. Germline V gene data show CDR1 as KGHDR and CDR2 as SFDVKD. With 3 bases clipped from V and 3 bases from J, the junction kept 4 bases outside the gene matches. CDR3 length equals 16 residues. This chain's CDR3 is CATSDRDRAYTGELFF. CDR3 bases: TGTGCCACCAGTGATAGGGACAGGGCATACACCGGGGAGCTGTTTTTT.

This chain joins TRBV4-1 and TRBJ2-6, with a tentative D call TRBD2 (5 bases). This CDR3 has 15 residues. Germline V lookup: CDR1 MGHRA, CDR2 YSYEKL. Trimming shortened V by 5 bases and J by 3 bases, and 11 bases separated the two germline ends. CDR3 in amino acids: CASSRTEDGANVLTF. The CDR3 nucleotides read TGCGCCAGCAGCAGGACGGAGGATGGGGCCAACGTCCTGACTTTC.

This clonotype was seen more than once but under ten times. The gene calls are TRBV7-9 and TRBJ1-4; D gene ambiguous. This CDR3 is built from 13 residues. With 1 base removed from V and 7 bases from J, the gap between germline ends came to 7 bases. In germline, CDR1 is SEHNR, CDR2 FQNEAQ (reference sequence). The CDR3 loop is CASSLEGFEKLFF. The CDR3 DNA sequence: TGTGCCAGCAGCTTAGAGGGTTTTGAAAAACTGTTTTTT.

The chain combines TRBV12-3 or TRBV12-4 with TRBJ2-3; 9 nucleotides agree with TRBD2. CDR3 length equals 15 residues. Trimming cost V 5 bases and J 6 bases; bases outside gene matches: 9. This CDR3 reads CASSRSGSGGDTQYF. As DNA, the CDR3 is TGTGCCAGCAGTCGTAGCGGGAGTGGGGGGGATACGCAGTATTTT.

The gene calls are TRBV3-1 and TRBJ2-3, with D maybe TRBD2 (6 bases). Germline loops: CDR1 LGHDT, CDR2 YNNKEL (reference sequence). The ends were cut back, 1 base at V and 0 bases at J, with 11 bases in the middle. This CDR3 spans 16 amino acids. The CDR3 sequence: CASSQATSLSTDTQYF. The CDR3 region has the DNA TGTGCCAGCAGCCAAGCAACTAGCCTGAGCACAGATACGCAGTATTTT.

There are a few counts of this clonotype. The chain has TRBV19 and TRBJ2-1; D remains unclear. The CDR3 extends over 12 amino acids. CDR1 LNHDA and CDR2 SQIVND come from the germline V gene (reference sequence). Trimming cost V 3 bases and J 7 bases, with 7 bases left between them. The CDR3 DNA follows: TGTGCCAGTAGTATCCGGTGGAATGAGCAGTTCTTC. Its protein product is CASSIRWNEQFF.

The CDR3 sequence is CASSLPGGNTGELFF. In DNA, the CDR3 is TGCGCCAGCAGCTTGCCGGGGGGGAACACCGGGGAGCTGTTTTTT. The chain recombines TRBV5-1 with TRBJ2-2; TRBD2 agrees at 7 bases. Germline CDR1 SGHRS, CDR2 YFSETQ. Trimming at V came to 1 base and at J to 1 base, leaving 1 base not matched to a gene. The CDR3 is 15 residues long.

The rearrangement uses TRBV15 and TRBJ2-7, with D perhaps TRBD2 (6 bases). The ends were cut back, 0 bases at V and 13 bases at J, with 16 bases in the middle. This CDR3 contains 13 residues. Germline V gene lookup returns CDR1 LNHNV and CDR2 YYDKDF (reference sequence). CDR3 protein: CATSRDGGSGQYF. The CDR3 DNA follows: TGTGCCACCAGCAGAGATGGGGGGTCAGGGCAATACTTC.

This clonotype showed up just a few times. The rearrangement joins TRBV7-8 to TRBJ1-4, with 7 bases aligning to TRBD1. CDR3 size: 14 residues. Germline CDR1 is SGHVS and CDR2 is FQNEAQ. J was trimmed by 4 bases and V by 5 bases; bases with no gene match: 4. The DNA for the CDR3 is TGTGCCAGCAGCACTGGGACAGTTAATGAAAAACTGTTTTTT. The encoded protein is CASSTGTVNEKLFF.

The CDR3 bases are TGTGCCATCAGCCCCCGTGGGGGCTGGGGGACCCAGTACTTC. Protein sequence: CAISPRGGWGTQYF. The rearrangement joins TRBV10-3 to TRBJ2-5, with D possibly being TRBD1 (6 bases). Trimming removed 6 bases at V and 7 bases at J, with 18 bases between. The length of the CDR3 is 14 residues. CDR1 and CDR2 (germline): ENHRY, SYGVKD.

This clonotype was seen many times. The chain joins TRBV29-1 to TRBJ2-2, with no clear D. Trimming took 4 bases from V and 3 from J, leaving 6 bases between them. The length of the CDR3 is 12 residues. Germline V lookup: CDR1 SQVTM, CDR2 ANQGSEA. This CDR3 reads CSVVGDTGELFF. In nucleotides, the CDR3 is TGCAGCGTTGTTGGAGACACCGGGGAGCTGTTTTTT.

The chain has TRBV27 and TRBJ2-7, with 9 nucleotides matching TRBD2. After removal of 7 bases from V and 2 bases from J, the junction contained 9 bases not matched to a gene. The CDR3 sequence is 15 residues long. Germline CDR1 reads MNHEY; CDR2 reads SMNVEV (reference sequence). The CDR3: CASKKGTSKTYEQYF. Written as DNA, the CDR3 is TGTGCCAGCAAGAAAGGGACTAGCAAAACCTACGAGCAGTACTTC.

The CDR3 loop reads CASSLWFEGYTF. The DNA for the CDR3 is TGTGCCAGCAGCTTATGGTTTGAAGGCTACACCTTC. The chain joins TRBV7-9 to TRBJ1-2, with D hard to call. The CDR3 is 12 residues long. With 2 bases removed from V and 8 bases from J, the gap between germline ends came to 9 bases. In germline, CDR1 is SEHNR, CDR2 FQNEAQ (reference sequence).